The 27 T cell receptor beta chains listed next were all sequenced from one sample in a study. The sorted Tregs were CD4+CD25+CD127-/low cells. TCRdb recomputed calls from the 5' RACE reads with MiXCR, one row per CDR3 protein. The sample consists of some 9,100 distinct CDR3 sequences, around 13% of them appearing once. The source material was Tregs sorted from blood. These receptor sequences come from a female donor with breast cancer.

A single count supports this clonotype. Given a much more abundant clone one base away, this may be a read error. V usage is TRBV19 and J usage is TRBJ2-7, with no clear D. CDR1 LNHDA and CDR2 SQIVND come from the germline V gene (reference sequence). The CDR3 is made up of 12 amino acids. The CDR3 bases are TGTGCCAGTAGTAAATTAGGCTACGGGCAGTACTTC. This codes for CASSKLGYGQYF.

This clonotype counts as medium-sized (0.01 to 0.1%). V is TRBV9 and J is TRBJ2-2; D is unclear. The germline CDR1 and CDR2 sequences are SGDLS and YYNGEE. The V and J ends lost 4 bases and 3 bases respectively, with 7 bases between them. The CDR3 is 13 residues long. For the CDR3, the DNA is TGTGCCAGCAGCCTGTCCGACACCGGGGAGCTGTTTTTT. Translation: CASSLSDTGELFF.

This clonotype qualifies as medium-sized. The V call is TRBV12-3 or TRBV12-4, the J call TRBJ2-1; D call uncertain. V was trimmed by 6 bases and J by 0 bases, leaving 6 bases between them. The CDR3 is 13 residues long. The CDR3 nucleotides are TGTGCCAGCAGGATTCGCTCCTACAATGAGCAGTTCTTC. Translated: CASRIRSYNEQFF.

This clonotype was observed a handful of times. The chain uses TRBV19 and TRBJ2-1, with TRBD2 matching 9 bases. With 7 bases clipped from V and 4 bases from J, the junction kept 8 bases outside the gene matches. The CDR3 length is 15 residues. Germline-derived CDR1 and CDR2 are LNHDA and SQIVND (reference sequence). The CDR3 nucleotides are TGTGCCAGTAAAGAGTCTAGCGGGATTTACAATGAGCAGTTCTTC. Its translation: CASKESSGIYNEQFF.

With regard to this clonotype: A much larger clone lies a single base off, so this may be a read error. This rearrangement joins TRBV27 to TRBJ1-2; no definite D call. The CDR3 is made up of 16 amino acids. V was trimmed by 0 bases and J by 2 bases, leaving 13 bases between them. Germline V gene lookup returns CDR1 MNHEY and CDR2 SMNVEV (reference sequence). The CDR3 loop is CASSLSLSPRNYGYTF. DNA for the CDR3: TGTGCCAGCAGTTTATCGCTGTCACCGCGGAACTATGGCTACACCTTC.

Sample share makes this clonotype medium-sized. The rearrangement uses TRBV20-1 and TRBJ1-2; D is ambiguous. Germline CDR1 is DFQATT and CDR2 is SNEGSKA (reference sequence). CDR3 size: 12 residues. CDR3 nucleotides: TGCAGCGCTGAAAGTGGGCTCTTTGGCTACACCTTC. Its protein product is CSAESGLFGYTF.

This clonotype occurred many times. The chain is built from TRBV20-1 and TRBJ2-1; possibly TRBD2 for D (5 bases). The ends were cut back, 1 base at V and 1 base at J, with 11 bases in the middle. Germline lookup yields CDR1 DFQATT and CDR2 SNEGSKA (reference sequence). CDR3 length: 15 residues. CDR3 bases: TGCAGTGCTAGAGTTGGGAGCCCGTCCTACAATGAGCAGTTCTTC. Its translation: CSARVGSPSYNEQFF.

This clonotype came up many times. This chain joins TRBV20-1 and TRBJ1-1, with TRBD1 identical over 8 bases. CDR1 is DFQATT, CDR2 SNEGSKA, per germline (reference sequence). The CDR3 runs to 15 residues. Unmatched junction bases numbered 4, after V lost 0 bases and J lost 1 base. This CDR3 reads CSARDPTGANTEAFF. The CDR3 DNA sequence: TGCAGTGCTAGAGATCCGACAGGGGCGAACACTGAAGCTTTCTTT.

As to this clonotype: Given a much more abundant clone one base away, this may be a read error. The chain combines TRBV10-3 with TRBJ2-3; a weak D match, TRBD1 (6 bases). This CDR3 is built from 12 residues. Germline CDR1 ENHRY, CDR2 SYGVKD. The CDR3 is CVISDQGDTQYF. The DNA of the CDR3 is TGTGTCATCAGTGATCAGGGGGATACGCAGTATTTT.

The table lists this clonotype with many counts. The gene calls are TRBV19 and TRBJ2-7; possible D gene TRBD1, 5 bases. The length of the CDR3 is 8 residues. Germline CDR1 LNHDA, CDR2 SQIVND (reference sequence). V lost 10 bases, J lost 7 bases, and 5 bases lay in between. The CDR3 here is CATGEQYF. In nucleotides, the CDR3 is TGTGCCACAGGGGAGCAGTACTTC.

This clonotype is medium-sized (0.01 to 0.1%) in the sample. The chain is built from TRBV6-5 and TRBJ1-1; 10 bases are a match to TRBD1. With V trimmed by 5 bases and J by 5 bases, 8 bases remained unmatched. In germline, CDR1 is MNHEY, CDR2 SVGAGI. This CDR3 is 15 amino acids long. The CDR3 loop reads CASSDDGQGGTEAFF. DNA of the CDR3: TGTGCCAGCAGTGACGACGGACAGGGGGGGACTGAAGCTTTCTTT.

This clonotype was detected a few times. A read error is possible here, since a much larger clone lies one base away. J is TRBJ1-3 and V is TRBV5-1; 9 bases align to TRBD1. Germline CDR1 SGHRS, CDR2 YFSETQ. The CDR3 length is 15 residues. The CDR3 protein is CASSSGTGRADTTYF. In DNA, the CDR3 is TGCGCCAGCAGCTCCGGGACAGGGAGGGCGGACACCACATATTTT. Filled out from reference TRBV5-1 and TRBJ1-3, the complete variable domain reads KAGVTQTPRYLIKTRGQQVTLSCSPISGHRSVSWYQQTPGQGLQFLFEYFSETQRNKGNFPGRFSGRQFSNSRSEMNVSTLELGDSALYLCASSSGTGRADTTYFGEGSWLTVV.

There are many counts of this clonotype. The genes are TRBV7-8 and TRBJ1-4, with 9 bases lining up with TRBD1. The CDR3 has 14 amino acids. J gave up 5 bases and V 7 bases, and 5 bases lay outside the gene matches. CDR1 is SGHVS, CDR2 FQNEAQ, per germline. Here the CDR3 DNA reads TGTGCCAGCAACAAGGACAGGGGAAATGAAAAACTGTTTTTT. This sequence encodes CASNKDRGNEKLFF.

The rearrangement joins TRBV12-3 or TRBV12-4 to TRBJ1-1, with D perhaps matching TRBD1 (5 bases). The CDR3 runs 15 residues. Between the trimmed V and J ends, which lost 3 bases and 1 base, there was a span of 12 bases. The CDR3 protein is CASSLGQGGNTEAFF. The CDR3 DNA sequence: TGTGCCAGCAGTTTGGGGCAGGGAGGGAACACTGAAGCTTTCTTT.

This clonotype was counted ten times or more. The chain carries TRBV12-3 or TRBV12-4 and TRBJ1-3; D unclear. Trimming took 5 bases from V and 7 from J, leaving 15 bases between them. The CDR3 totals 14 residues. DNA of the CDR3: TGTGCCAGCAGTCAGGACTTGAGTTTGAACACCATATATTTT. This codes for CASSQDLSLNTIYF.

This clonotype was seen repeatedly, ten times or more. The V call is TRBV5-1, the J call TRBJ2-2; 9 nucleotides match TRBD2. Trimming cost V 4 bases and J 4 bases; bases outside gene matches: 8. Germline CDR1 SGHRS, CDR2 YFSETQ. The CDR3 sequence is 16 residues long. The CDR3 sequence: CASSLFGGRGTGELFF. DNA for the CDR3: TGCGCCAGCAGCCTCTTCGGCGGGAGGGGCACCGGGGAGCTGTTTTTT.

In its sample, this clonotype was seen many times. Written as DNA, the CDR3 is TGTGCCAGCGGAAAGAATGTGGGGACATCAGTTTACGAGCAGTACTTC. Translation: CASGKNVGTSVYEQYF. This chain links TRBV12-3 or TRBV12-4 with TRBJ2-7; tentative D call: TRBD1 (6 bases). The CDR3 runs 16 residues. Trimming stripped 8 bases from V and 4 bases from J, with 24 bases between.

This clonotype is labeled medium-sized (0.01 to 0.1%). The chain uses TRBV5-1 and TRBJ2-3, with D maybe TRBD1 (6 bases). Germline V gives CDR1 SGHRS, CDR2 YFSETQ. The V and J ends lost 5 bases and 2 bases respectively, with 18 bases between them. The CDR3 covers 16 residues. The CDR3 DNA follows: TGCGCCAGCAGTCGGGACAAACAGTCTCCCACAGATACGCAGTATTTT. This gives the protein CASSRDKQSPTDTQYF.

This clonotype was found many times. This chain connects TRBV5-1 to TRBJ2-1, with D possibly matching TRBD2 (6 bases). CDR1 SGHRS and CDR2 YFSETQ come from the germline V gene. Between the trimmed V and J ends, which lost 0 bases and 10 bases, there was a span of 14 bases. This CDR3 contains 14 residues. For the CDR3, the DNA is TGCGCCAGCAGCTTGGACCCCGGGGGTCGGGAGCAGTTCTTC. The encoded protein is CASSLDPGGREQFF.

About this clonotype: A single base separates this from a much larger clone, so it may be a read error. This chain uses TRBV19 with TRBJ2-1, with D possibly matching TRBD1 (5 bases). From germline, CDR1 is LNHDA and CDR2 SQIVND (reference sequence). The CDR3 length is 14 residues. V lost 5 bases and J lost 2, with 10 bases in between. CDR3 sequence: CASSWAGPYNEQFF. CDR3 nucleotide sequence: TGTGCCAGTAGTTGGGCAGGGCCCTACAATGAGCAGTTCTTC. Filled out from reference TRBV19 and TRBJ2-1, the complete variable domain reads DGGITQSPKYLFRKEGQNVTLSCEQNLNHDAMYWYRQDPGQGLRLIYYSQIVNDFQKGDIAEGYSVSREKKESFPLTVTSAQKNPTAFYLCASSWAGPYNEQFFGPGTRLTVL.

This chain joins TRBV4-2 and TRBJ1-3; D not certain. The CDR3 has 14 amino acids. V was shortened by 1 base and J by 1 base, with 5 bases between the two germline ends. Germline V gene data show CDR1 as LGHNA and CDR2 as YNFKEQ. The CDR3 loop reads CASSQVGSGNTIYF. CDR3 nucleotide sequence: TGTGCCAGCAGCCAAGTTGGATCTGGAAACACCATATATTTT.

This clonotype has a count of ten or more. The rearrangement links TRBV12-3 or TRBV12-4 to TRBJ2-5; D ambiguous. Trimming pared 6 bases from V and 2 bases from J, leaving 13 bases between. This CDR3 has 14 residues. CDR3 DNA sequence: TGTGCCAGCAGCCGCTCTAGTGCGCAAGAGACCCAGTACTTC. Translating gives CASSRSSAQETQYF.

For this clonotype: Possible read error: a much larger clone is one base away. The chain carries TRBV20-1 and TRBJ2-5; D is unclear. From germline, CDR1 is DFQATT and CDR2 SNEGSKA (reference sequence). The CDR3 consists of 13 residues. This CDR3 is CTAQRAPQETQYF. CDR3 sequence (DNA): TGCACCGCCCAACGGGCGCCTCAAGAGACCCAGTACTTC.

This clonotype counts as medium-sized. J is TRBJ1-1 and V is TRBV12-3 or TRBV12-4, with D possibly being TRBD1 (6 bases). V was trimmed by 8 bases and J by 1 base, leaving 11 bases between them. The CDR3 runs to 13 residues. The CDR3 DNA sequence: TGTGCCAGCGGGAAAGGGGGGAACACTGAAGCTTTCTTT. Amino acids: CASGKGGNTEAFF.

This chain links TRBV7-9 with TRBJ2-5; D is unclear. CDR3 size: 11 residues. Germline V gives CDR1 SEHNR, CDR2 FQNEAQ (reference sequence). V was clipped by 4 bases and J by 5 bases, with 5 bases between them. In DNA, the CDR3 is TGTGCCAGCAGCTCCGGGGAGACCCAGTACTTC. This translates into CASSSGETQYF. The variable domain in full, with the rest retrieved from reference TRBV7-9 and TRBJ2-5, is DTGVSQNPRHKITKRGQNVTFRCDPISEHNRLYWYRQTLGQGPEFLTYFQNEAQLEKSRLLSDRFSAERPKGSFSTLEIQRTEQGDSAMYLCASSSGETQYFGPGTRLLVL.

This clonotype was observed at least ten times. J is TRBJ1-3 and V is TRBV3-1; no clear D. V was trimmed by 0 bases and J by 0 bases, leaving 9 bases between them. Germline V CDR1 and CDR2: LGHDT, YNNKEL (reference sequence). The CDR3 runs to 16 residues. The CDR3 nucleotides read TGTGCCAGCAGCCAAGATGTTCGCAGCTCTGGAAACACCATATATTTT. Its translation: CASSQDVRSSGNTIYF.

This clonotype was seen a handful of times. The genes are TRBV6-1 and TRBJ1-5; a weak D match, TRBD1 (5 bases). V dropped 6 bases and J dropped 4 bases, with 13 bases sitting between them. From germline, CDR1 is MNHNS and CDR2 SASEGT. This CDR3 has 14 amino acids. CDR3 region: CASSGGGWNQPQHF. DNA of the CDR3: TGTGCCAGCAGCGGGGGGGGTTGGAATCAGCCCCAGCATTTT.